This TCR beta chain was retrieved from a study of T cell responses to AZD1222 COVID-19 vaccine. The CDR3 is made up of 18 amino acids. V lost 5 bases, J lost 4 bases, and 26 bases lay in between. From germline, CDR1 is LGHNA and CDR2 YNFKEQ. The data were produced by immunoSEQ multiplex PCR, yet TCRdb's version contains in-frame clones alone and is incomplete. The data hold approximately 140,000 clones, with around 90% observed a single time. The genes are TRBV4-2 and TRBJ1-2, with D perhaps TRBD1 (5 bases). This receptor was identified in an adult who received the AZD1222 COVID-19 vaccine. Sample: peripheral blood, taken 28 days after the second AZD1222 dose. The CDR3 region is CASSTSADVMRGGYGYTF. The CDR3 DNA reads as TGTGCCAGCAGCACGAGCGCAGATGTTATGAGGGGAGGCTATGGCTACACCTTC.